A single sample is the source of the 2 T cell receptor beta chains below, sequenced in a study of early T cells in non-severe SARS-CoV-2 infection. TCRdb fed the 5' RACE reads into MiXCR, producing one record per CDR3 protein. The sample has tens of thousands of distinct CDR3 sequences, 12% seen once; the top ten hold 1% to 1.5%. The material sequenced was whole blood, taken at baseline. These receptor sequences come from an adult who was a healthcare worker with PCR-confirmed SARS-CoV-2 infection or an uninfected control (not recorded which). The donor label of this sample is uncertain.

This chain connects TRBV12-3 or TRBV12-4 to TRBJ1-4; D gene ambiguous. Trimming pared 6 bases from V and 3 bases from J, leaving 17 bases between. There are 16 residues in the CDR3. The CDR3 bases are TGTGCCAGCAGCTCCAGGATTGGTAGTGCTAATGAAAAACTGTTTTTT. It codes for CASSSRIGSANEKLFF.

There are a few counts of this clonotype. The chain has TRBV12-3 or TRBV12-4 and TRBJ2-7; 9 bases map to TRBD1. CDR3 length equals 13 residues. Trimming cost V 6 bases and J 6 bases; bases outside gene matches: 6. CDR3 coding DNA: TGTGCCAGCAGGAGGACAGGGGCGGTCGAGCAGTACGTC. This gives the protein CASRRTGAVEQYV.